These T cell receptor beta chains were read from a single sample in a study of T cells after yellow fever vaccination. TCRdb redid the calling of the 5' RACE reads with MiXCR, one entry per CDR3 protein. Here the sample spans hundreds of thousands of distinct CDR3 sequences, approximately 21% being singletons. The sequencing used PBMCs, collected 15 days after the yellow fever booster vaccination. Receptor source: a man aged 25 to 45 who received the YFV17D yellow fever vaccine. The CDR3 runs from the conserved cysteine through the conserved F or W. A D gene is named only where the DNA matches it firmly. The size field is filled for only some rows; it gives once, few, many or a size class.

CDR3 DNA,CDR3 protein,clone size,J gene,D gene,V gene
TGCGCCAGCAGCTTCGGGGACGGCAGTAGCAGGACCCAGTACTTC,CASSFGDGSSRTQYF,.,TRBJ2-5,.,TRBV5-1
TGTGCCAGCAGCCCCGACAGGGGGAGGATCCAAGAGACCCAGTACTTC,CASSPDRGRIQETQYF,few,TRBJ2-5,TRBD1,TRBV12-3/TRBV12-4
TGTGCCTGGAGGGGACTAGCGGGGGAAAGCTCCTACGAGCAGTACTTC,CAWRGLAGESSYEQYF,.,TRBJ2-7,TRBD2,TRBV30
TGTGCCACTCGATTGACAGGGCTTAGCAATCAGCCCCAGCATTTT,CATRLTGLSNQPQHF,.,TRBJ1-5,TRBD1,TRBV19
TGTGCCTGGAGCGGAAGCTCCTACAATGAGCAGTTCTTC,CAWSGSSYNEQFF,few,TRBJ2-1,.,TRBV30
TGTGCCACCAGTGATACTTACCCCACCGGGGAGCTGTTTTTT,CATSDTYPTGELFF,.,TRBJ2-2,.,TRBV24-1
TGTGCCAGCAGCCATCCCGGGACAGGGAACAATGAGCAGTTCTTC,CASSHPGTGNNEQFF,.,TRBJ2-1,TRBD1,TRBV7-2
TGTGCCAGCAGCTTAACTGGGAGTGACGAGCAGTACTTC,CASSLTGSDEQYF,.,TRBJ2-7,.,TRBV11-2
TGCAGCGTTGAAAGTGGTCAGGGACTAGCCCTTGGGGAGCAGTACTTC,CSVESGQGLALGEQYF,.,TRBJ2-7,TRBD2,TRBV29-1
TGTGCCAGCAGCGGCTACGAGGGGGAAAACTATGGCTACACCTTC,CASSGYEGENYGYTF,few,TRBJ1-2,.,TRBV9
TGCAGTGCTAGAGACCCTGCCCGGGGCTCCACAGATACGCAGTATTTT,CSARDPARGSTDTQYF,.,TRBJ2-3,.,TRBV20-1
TGCAGCGTCTCAGCGGGAGGGCCTTACGAGCAGTACTTC,CSVSAGGPYEQYF,.,TRBJ2-7,TRBD2,TRBV29-1
TGTGCCAGCAGTGACGTCTTTCCTAGGACTACGAACACTGAAGCTTTCTTT,CASSDVFPRTTNTEAFF,.,TRBJ1-1,.,TRBV2
TGTGCCAGCAGTCCTGGACGCACGGGGTCCTACGAGCAGTACTTC,CASSPGRTGSYEQYF,.,TRBJ2-7,.,TRBV5-6
TGTGCCACCAGCAGAGAGGAGGGAGATACGCAGTATTTT,CATSREEGDTQYF,.,TRBJ2-3,.,TRBV15
TGCAGTGCCGGGGTCGGCAATGAGCAGTTCTTC,CSAGVGNEQFF,few,TRBJ2-1,.,TRBV20-1
TGTGCCAGCAGTTTCGATCCCGACCGAGGGCAGTTCTTC,CASSFDPDRGQFF,.,TRBJ2-1,.,TRBV27
TGTGCCAGCAGCCCGTGGGCCCTTGCGAACACCGGGGAGCTGTTTTTT,CASSPWALANTGELFF,few,TRBJ2-2,.,TRBV5-6
TGTGCCAGCGGTCGGGAGGTACCGGCGAATGAGCAGTTCTTC,CASGREVPANEQFF,.,TRBJ2-1,TRBD2,TRBV6-2/TRBV6-3
TGTGCCAGCAGGTCAGGGCGGGGAGAGACCCAGTACTTC,CASRSGRGETQYF,few,TRBJ2-5,.,TRBV12-3/TRBV12-4
TGTGCCAGCAGCTCTGACCGAGGCTATGGCTACACCTTC,CASSSDRGYGYTF,.,TRBJ1-2,.,TRBV7-2
TGCAGTGCCAACCCTAGCGGGAGGTACAATGAGCAGTTCTTC,CSANPSGRYNEQFF,.,TRBJ2-1,TRBD2,TRBV20-1